These T cell receptor beta chains were read from a single sample in a study of T cell responses to AZD1222 COVID-19 vaccine. Clones were sequenced by immunoSEQ multiplex PCR, and TCRdb holds only the in-frame ones, with some missing. The table lists approximately 200,000 clones, around 87% of them singletons, with 2.5% to 3% in the top ten. Sequenced here: peripheral blood, sampled on day 0 of MenACWY control vaccination. All receptors derive from an adult in good health. The CDR3 runs from the conserved cysteine through the conserved F or W. The order of the fields is V gene, D gene, clone size, J gene, CDR3 DNA, CDR3 protein. The D gene is left open where the match is weak. Clone size is given for some rows only: seen once, a few or many times, or a class if the clone is expanded.

TRBV3-1/TRBV3-2,.,.,TRBJ2-3,TGTGCCAGCAGCCTATATCTCACAGATACGCAGTATTTT,CASSLYLTDTQYF
TRBV11-3,.,.,TRBJ2-1,TGTGCCAGCAGCTTAGATCAAGGAGGATCTAGCAGTCCCAATGAGCAGTTCTTC,CASSLDQGGSSSPNEQFF
TRBV5-6,.,.,TRBJ1-4,TGTGCCAGCAGTTCAGGGACGGCTGCGAAAGGAAAACTGTTTTTT,CASSSGTAAKGKLFF
TRBV27,TRBD1,.,TRBJ2-5,TGTGCCAGCAGTTACAGGGACAGGGGGCGGGAGACCCAGTACTTC,CASSYRDRGRETQYF
TRBV10-2,.,.,TRBJ2-4,TGCGCCAGCAGTGAGTCCAATGGGAACATTCAGTACTTC,CASSESNGNIQYF
TRBV7-3,.,once,TRBJ2-3,TGTGCCAGCAGTTTACAACGGACAGATACGCAGTATTTT,CASSLQRTDTQYF
TRBV4-3,TRBD1,.,TRBJ2-7,TGCGCCAGCAGCCAAGGGCCAGGGGGCTACGAGCAGTACTTC,CASSQGPGGYEQYF
TRBV4-3,TRBD2,.,TRBJ2-3,TGCGCCAGCAGCCAAGATCTTTCTAGCGGGGGGGCCACAGATACGCAGTATTTT,CASSQDLSSGGATDTQYF
TRBV7-9,.,.,TRBJ1-4,TGTGCCAGCAGCTTAGGGAGCATTGAAGAAAAACTGTTTTTT,CASSLGSIEEKLFF
TRBV4-1,.,once,TRBJ1-5,TGCGCCAGCAGCCAAGTCCTCGGAGGTCAGCCCCAGCATTTT,CASSQVLGGQPQHF
TRBV7-3,TRBD2,.,TRBJ2-3,TGTGCCAGCAGCCCCGGGGGGGCTGGCACAGATACGCAGTATTTT,CASSPGGAGTDTQYF
TRBV28,.,.,TRBJ2-2,TGTGCCAGCAGTTTACATACTAGTAACGGGGAGCTGTTTTTT,CASSLHTSNGELFF
TRBV27,.,.,TRBJ2-3,TGTGCCAGCAGTTCCCTTAGCCTAACCCCGGGCGGGGATACGCAGTATTTT,CASSSLSLTPGGDTQYF
TRBV5-1,.,few,TRBJ2-1,TGCGCCAGCAGCTGGACCTCTAAAAATGAGCAGTTCTTC,CASSWTSKNEQFF
TRBV7-9,.,.,TRBJ1-1,TGTGCCAGCAACAGCTATAGGGCCCCGAACACTGAAGCTTTCTTT,CASNSYRAPNTEAFF
TRBV5-6,.,.,TRBJ2-3,TGTGCCAGCAGCTTGGACAGGGCCAGCCTTACGCAGTATTTT,CASSLDRASLTQYF
TRBV7-7,.,.,TRBJ2-6,TGTGCCAGCAGCTTAGGTGGAGGGTCCGGGGCCAACGTCCTGACTTTC,CASSLGGGSGANVLTF
TRBV12-3/TRBV12-4,.,.,TRBJ1-5,TGTGCCAGCAGTTTAAGCCCGAACCAGCCCCAGCATTTT,CASSLSPNQPQHF
TRBV27,.,many,TRBJ1-5,TGTGCCAGCAGTTTATGGGCCCCGACAGGTAGCAATCAGCCCCAGCATTTT,CASSLWAPTGSNQPQHF
TRBV30,.,.,TRBJ2-7,TGTGCCTGGAGGGGGGGTTCCGAGCAGTACTTC,CAWRGGSEQYF
TRBV5-4,TRBD1,.,TRBJ1-3,TGTGCCAGCAGCTCCGGACAGGGGGCTGGAAACACCATATATTTT,CASSSGQGAGNTIYF
TRBV10-3,TRBD1,.,TRBJ2-7,TGTGCCATCAGTGGGATGCGGCCAGGGGGTGCCAGCTGGGGCGAGCAGTACTTC,CAISGMRPGGASWGEQYF
TRBV11-3,TRBD1,.,TRBJ1-3,TGTGCCAGCAGCTTAGCGCGGGACAGGGACTCTGGAAACACCATATATTTT,CASSLARDRDSGNTIYF
TRBV6-1,.,.,TRBJ2-7,TGTGCCAGCAGTGAGGGGGCATTTCTCTACGAGCAGTACTTC,CASSEGAFLYEQYF
TRBV10-3,.,.,TRBJ2-3,TGTGCCATCAGTGGGGGGTTTACGCAGTATTTT,CAISGGFTQYF
TRBV28,TRBD2,.,TRBJ2-2,TGTGCCAGCACCCCCCTGGGACTAGCGGGAGTCTCGAACACCGGGGAGCTGTTTTTT,CASTPLGLAGVSNTGELFF
TRBV7-2,TRBD1,.,TRBJ1-2,TGTGCCAGCAGCCAGGGGACAGGGGTGTCAAGGGGCTACACCTTC,CASSQGTGVSRGYTF
TRBV5-6,.,.,TRBJ1-1,TGTGCCAGCAGCTTTTTACAGGCCATGAACACTGAAGCTTTCTTT,CASSFLQAMNTEAFF
TRBV10-3,TRBD1,.,TRBJ2-5,TGTGCCATCAGCAGGACAGGGTTAGAGACCCAGTACTTC,CAISRTGLETQYF
TRBV28,TRBD1,.,TRBJ1-6,TGTGCCAGCACCGCAGGGGGAAGGACCCTCCACTTT,CASTAGGRTLHF
TRBV6-5,TRBD1,.,TRBJ1-1,TGTGCCAGCAGTCCCCGGACAGGGGCAAACACTGAAGCTTTCTTT,CASSPRTGANTEAFF
TRBV2,TRBD2,.,TRBJ2-3,TGTGCCAGCATCCGGGAGGGCTTGACAGATACGCAGTATTTT,CASIREGLTDTQYF
TRBV5-4,TRBD1,.,TRBJ2-1,TGTGCCAGCAGCACGGGACAGGGGGATAATGAGCAGTTCTTC,CASSTGQGDNEQFF
TRBV7-2,TRBD2,.,TRBJ2-5,TGTGCCAGCAGCTTAGCGCGGGCTAGCGGTAACCAAGAGACCCAGTACTTC,CASSLARASGNQETQYF
TRBV19,.,.,TRBJ2-7,TGTGCCAGTAGTATAATGGCAGGGGCTAAGGAGCAGTACTTC,CASSIMAGAKEQYF
TRBV3-1/TRBV3-2,.,.,TRBJ2-5,TGTGCCAGCAGCCAAGAGCCGACAGGTGGGGAGACCCAGTACTTC,CASSQEPTGGETQYF
TRBV29-1,.,few,TRBJ1-2,TGCAGCGTTGAACGCCGTCCGGGGCTCGGCTACACCTTC,CSVERRPGLGYTF
TRBV2,TRBD2,.,TRBJ2-2,TGTGCCAGCAGTGAAGCGGGAGGGGTCACCGGGGAGCTGTTTTTT,CASSEAGGVTGELFF
TRBV30,.,.,TRBJ2-7,TGTGCCTGGAGTGGGGCACTTACGTCCTACGAGCAGTACTTC,CAWSGALTSYEQYF
TRBV24-1,TRBD2,once,TRBJ2-7,TGTGCCACCAGTGAGCCTACTAGCGGGGTGGAGCAGTACTTC,CATSEPTSGVEQYF
TRBV19,TRBD1,.,TRBJ2-2,TGTGCCAGTAGTCCGCAACGAACCGGGACAGGGAACACCGGGGAGCTGTTTTTT,CASSPQRTGTGNTGELFF
TRBV2,TRBD1,few,TRBJ1-5,TGTGCCAGCAGTGGGGACAGGGGGCAAAGCAATCAGCCCCAGCATTTT,CASSGDRGQSNQPQHF
TRBV5-4,.,.,TRBJ2-3,TGTGCCAGCAGCTCCGGCCCCACAGATACGCAGTATTTT,CASSSGPTDTQYF
TRBV25-1,.,.,TRBJ1-2,TGTGCCAGCAGTGGTGGTGTCGGCTATTATGGCTACACCTTC,CASSGGVGYYGYTF
TRBV28,.,.,TRBJ1-3,TGTGCCAGCAGTTTAATGGATGGGGTCTACTCTGGAAACACCATATATTTT,CASSLMDGVYSGNTIYF
TRBV2,.,.,TRBJ1-2,TGTGCCAGCACTCCAGGGATCGGCTACACCTTC,CASTPGIGYTF
TRBV27,.,.,TRBJ1-6,TGTGCCAGCAGTTTTACTACGGGACGGCTTGGGGACACCCTCCACTTT,CASSFTTGRLGDTLHF
TRBV24-1,.,.,TRBJ2-3,TGTGCCACCAGTGACTCAGGGCTCACGGATACGCAGTATTTT,CATSDSGLTDTQYF
TRBV24-1,.,once,TRBJ2-7,TGTGCCACCAGTCAGGGCTACGAGCAGTACTTC,CATSQGYEQYF
TRBV19,TRBD1,.,TRBJ2-7,TGTGCCAGTAGTTCCTGGGGGACAGGCCGCTCCTACGAGCAGTACTTC,CASSSWGTGRSYEQYF
TRBV7-9,.,.,TRBJ1-1,TGTGCCAGCAGCTTAGCGTTGGGGGTCAACAAGGCTGAAGCTTTCTTT,CASSLALGVNKAEAFF
TRBV29-1,.,.,TRBJ2-7,TGCAGCGTTCGACTTTCTTCAGGTTACGAGCAGTACTTC,CSVRLSSGYEQYF
TRBV29-1,.,.,TRBJ1-2,TGCAGCGTTGATCCCGCGGGGGAGGGCTACACCTTC,CSVDPAGEGYTF
TRBV4-1,TRBD1,.,TRBJ1-4,TGCGCCAGCAGCCCCGGCCCGGGACAGGGGGCGCAGACTAATGAAAAACTGTTTTTT,CASSPGPGQGAQTNEKLFF
TRBV29-1,TRBD1,few,TRBJ1-2,TGCAGCGTTGAACACACAGGGGGCTCGAACTATGGCTACACCTTC,CSVEHTGGSNYGYTF
TRBV9,TRBD1,.,TRBJ1-5,TGTGCCAGCAGCGTAGGGGGGGCCCAGACAGGGGCTTCTTCGAATAGCAATCAGCCCCAGCATTTT,CASSVGGAQTGASSNSNQPQHF
TRBV28,.,.,TRBJ1-2,TGTGCCAGCAGTTTGCAAGGGGGCTATGGCTACACCTTC,CASSLQGGYGYTF
TRBV7-2,.,.,TRBJ1-1,TGTGCCAGCAGCTTACAGCAGAACACTGAAGCTTTCTTT,CASSLQQNTEAFF
TRBV28,TRBD1,once,TRBJ2-6,TGTGCCAGCAGTAAGGACAGGGGAACCTCTGGGGCCAACGTCCTGACTTTC,CASSKDRGTSGANVLTF